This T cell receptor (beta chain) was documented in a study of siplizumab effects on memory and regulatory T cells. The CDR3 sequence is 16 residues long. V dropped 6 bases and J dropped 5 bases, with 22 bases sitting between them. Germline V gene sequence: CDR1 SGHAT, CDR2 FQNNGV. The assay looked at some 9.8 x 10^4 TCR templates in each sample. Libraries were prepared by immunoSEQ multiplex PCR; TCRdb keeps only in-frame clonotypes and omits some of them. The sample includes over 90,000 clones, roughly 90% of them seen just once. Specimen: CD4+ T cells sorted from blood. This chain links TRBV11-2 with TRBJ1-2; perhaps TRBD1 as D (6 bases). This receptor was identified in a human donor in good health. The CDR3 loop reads CASRPQGSDGSYGYTF. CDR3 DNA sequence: TGTGCCAGCAGGCCACAGGGCAGTGACGGTTCTTATGGCTACACCTTC.